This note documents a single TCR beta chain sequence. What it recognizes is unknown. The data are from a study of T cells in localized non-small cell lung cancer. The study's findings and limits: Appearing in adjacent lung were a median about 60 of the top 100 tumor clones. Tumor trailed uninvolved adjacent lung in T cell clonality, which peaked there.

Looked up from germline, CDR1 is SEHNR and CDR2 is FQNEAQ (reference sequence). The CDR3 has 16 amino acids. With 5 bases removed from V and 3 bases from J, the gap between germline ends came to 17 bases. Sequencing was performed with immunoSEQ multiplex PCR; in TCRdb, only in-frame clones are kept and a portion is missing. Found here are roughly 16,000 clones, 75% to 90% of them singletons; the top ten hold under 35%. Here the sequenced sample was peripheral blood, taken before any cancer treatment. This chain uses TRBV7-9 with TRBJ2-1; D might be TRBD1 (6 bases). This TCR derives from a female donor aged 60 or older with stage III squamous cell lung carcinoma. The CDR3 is CASSPSYGGRYNEQFF. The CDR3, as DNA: TGTGCCAGCAGCCCTTCGTATGGGGGCCGCTACAATGAGCAGTTCTTC.